Listed below are T cell receptor beta chains from one sample, sequenced in a study of CD8 T cells in ankylosing spondylitis. In TCRdb, the 5' RACE reads were re-called with MiXCR into one record per CDR3 protein. The table lists more than 300,000 distinct CDR3 sequences, 11% of them singletons. The sequenced sample was blood, either unsorted or a sorted T cell fraction (not recorded which). These receptors were obtained from a female donor with ankylosing spondylitis or in good health (not recorded which). CDR3s include the opening cysteine and the closing phenylalanine or tryptophan. A D gene is named only where the DNA matches it firmly. Part of the rows lack a size; the others show once, few, many or a class for expanded clones.

V: TRBV20-1; D: TRBD1; J: TRBJ1-1; size: few; CDR3: CSAEQGRGTEAFF; DNA: TGCAGTGCGGAACAGGGGAGAGGCACTGAAGCTTTCTTT
V: TRBV25-1; D: .; J: TRBJ2-1; size: .; CDR3: CASSESGRDNEQFF; DNA: TGTGCCAGCAGTGAATCCGGACGGGACAATGAGCAGTTCTTC
V: TRBV12-3/TRBV12-4; D: .; J: TRBJ1-2; size: many; CDR3: CASRPKGNYGYTF; DNA: TGTGCCAGCAGGCCCAAGGGCAACTATGGCTACACCTTC
V: TRBV29-1; D: TRBD1; J: TRBJ2-3; size: many; CDR3: CSVEGATGSGDTQYF; DNA: TGCAGCGTTGAAGGGGCGACAGGGTCGGGAGATACGCAGTATTTT
V: TRBV29-1; D: .; J: TRBJ1-5; size: many; CDR3: CSVGYDGNQPQHF; DNA: TGCAGCGTTGGGTACGACGGGAATCAGCCCCAGCATTTT
V: TRBV20-1; D: .; J: TRBJ1-6; size: many; CDR3: CSALDIINSPLHF; DNA: TGCAGTGCTCTGGACATCATCAATTCACCCCTCCACTTT
V: TRBV5-1; D: .; J: TRBJ2-3; size: many; CDR3: CASRRDPLTDTQYF; DNA: TGCGCCAGCAGGAGGGACCCCTTAACAGATACGCAGTATTTT
V: TRBV15; D: TRBD2; J: TRBJ2-7; size: once; CDR3: CATSRGSSGRAGDYEQYF; DNA: TGTGCCACCAGCCGAGGGTCTAGCGGGAGGGCCGGTGATTACGAGCAGTACTTC
V: TRBV19; D: .; J: TRBJ1-5; size: .; CDR3: CASSIDRLISNQPQHF; DNA: TGTGCCAGTAGTATAGATCGGCTGATCTCCAATCAGCCCCAGCATTTT
V: TRBV5-1; D: .; J: TRBJ2-4; size: few; CDR3: CASSSPGDTSKNIQYF; DNA: TGCGCCAGCAGCTCTCCCGGGGACACATCCAAAAACATTCAGTACTTC
V: TRBV4-1; D: .; J: TRBJ2-7; size: .; CDR3: CASSQQSTEPYEQYF; DNA: TGCGCCAGCAGCCAACAGTCGACAGAGCCCTACGAGCAGTACTTC
V: TRBV20-1; D: TRBD2; J: TRBJ2-7; size: .; CDR3: CSARVRLAGGGEQYF; DNA: TGCAGTGCTAGAGTACGGCTAGCGGGAGGAGGCGAGCAGTACTTC
V: TRBV19; D: .; J: TRBJ2-1; size: .; CDR3: CASSGTPAYNEQFF; DNA: TGTGCCAGTAGTGGGACGCCCGCCTACAATGAGCAGTTCTTC
V: TRBV5-1; D: .; J: TRBJ2-1; size: many; CDR3: CASSLDGVGQFF; DNA: TGCGCCAGCAGCTTGGACGGGGTGGGGCAGTTCTTC
V: TRBV5-1; D: .; J: TRBJ2-1; size: few; CDR3: CASSRVEGRSYNEQFF; DNA: TGCGCCAGCAGCCGGGTCGAGGGGAGGTCCTACAATGAGCAGTTCTTC
V: TRBV20-1; D: .; J: TRBJ2-1; size: .; CDR3: CSASVAAPSSYNEQFF; DNA: TGCAGTGCTAGCGTAGCGGCTCCCAGCTCCTACAATGAGCAGTTCTTC
V: TRBV20-1; D: .; J: TRBJ2-3; size: .; CDR3: CSAIGTINTDTQYF; DNA: TGCAGCGCTATCGGGACAATTAACACAGATACGCAGTATTTT
V: TRBV5-1; D: TRBD1; J: TRBJ2-7; size: many; CDR3: CASSFGQAYEQYF; DNA: TGTGCCAGCAGTTTCGGACAGGCCTACGAGCAGTACTTC
V: TRBV20-1; D: .; J: TRBJ1-6; size: many; CDR3: CSALHSSYNSPLHF; DNA: TGCAGTGCCCTACATAGCTCCTATAATTCACCCCTCCACTTT
V: TRBV6-6; D: .; J: TRBJ1-4; size: many; CDR3: CATRGHLNEKLFF; DNA: TGTGCCACCCGGGGACACCTTAATGAAAAACTGTTTTTT
V: TRBV27; D: TRBD2; J: TRBJ2-1; size: .; CDR3: CASSFQREGNEQFF; DNA: TGTGCCAGCAGTTTCCAGCGGGAAGGCAATGAGCAGTTCTTC
V: TRBV20-1; D: TRBD2; J: TRBJ2-5; size: many; CDR3: CSAMGLAETQYF; DNA: TGCAGTGCTATGGGACTAGCGGAGACCCAGTACTTC
V: TRBV20-1; D: TRBD2; J: TRBJ2-1; size: many; CDR3: CSATSRAGGLNNEQFF; DNA: TGCAGTGCTACTTCCCGAGCGGGAGGGCTAAACAATGAGCAGTTCTTC
V: TRBV28; D: TRBD2; J: TRBJ2-7; size: many; CDR3: CASSSSGGVCEQYF; DNA: TGTGCCAGCAGTAGTTCGGGGGGGGTTTGCGAGCAGTACTTC
V: TRBV5-6; D: .; J: TRBJ2-1; size: .; CDR3: CASSSLLKYNEQFF; DNA: TGTGCCAGCAGCTCTCTATTAAAGTACAATGAGCAGTTCTTC
V: TRBV20-1; D: .; J: TRBJ2-3; size: many; CDR3: CSAPLGGDTQYF; DNA: TGCAGTGCTCCTCTGGGTGGAGATACGCAGTATTTT
V: TRBV14; D: TRBD1; J: TRBJ1-1; size: many; CDR3: CASSQVGTGLSNTEAFF; DNA: TGTGCCAGCAGCCAAGTGGGGACAGGGCTTTCGAACACTGAAGCTTTCTTT
V: TRBV7-2; D: .; J: TRBJ1-1; size: many; CDR3: CASSFSPTAMNTEAFF; DNA: TGTGCCAGCAGCTTTTCCCCGACAGCAATGAACACTGAAGCTTTCTTT
V: TRBV20-1; D: .; J: TRBJ2-1; size: many; CDR3: CSGDGTYNEQFF; DNA: TGCAGTGGGGACGGGACCTACAATGAGCAGTTCTTC
V: TRBV5-6; D: .; J: TRBJ2-5; size: many; CDR3: CASSSTTDRETQYF; DNA: TGTGCCAGCAGCTCAACGACAGACCGAGAGACCCAGTACTTC
V: TRBV30; D: TRBD2; J: TRBJ2-3; size: .; CDR3: CAFYLTSGGSDTQYF; DNA: TGTGCCTTTTACCTGACTAGCGGGGGTTCAGATACGCAGTATTTT
V: TRBV28; D: TRBD2; J: TRBJ2-7; size: many; CDR3: CASSLRSSGKSYEQYF; DNA: TGTGCCAGCAGTTTACGATCTAGCGGTAAATCTTACGAGCAGTACTTC
V: TRBV3-1; D: .; J: TRBJ1-2; size: many; CDR3: CASSHLGGYTF; DNA: TGTGCCAGCAGCCATCTCGGTGGCTACACCTTC